Detailed here is one T cell receptor beta chain. Its specific antigen is unknown. Base quality data are lacking; no much larger clone is found one base away. CDR1 and CDR2, per the germline V gene, are MGHRA and YSYEKL. Including the terminal cysteine and phenylalanine, the CDR3 comprises 15 residues. Only the CDR3 part of the read is kept: 45 bases, read in frame from the first base. From V the trimming removes 9 bases and from J it removes 2 bases, while the gene matches leave 12 bases of the junction unaccounted for. The data were taken from a study of T cell clonotyping in hematopoietic cell transplantation (dated by TCRdb to the early 2020s). Notes on the research overall: In the study, around 130 blood samples were gathered from roughly 40 consecutive transplant recipients and their related donors. Patients were recruited between 2015 and early 2017 and followed until September 2020 or death.

Results the study describes overall, beyond this receptor: Sample size was limited, and cells were not sorted, so CD4 and CD8 repertoire contributions could not be separated. Recipient TCR diversity fell after transplant, with pathologically expanded clonotypes rising progressively from day 30 to day 180. Recipient repertoires showed only a small fraction of overlap with donor repertoires, and over 95% appeared de novo at the given depth. Inverse Simpson Index values from donors and from recipients before transplant predicted broader TCR repertoire diversity after transplant.

With the immunoSEQ assay, which is a bias-controlled multiplex PCR relying on V- and J-specific primers, TCR beta CDR3 regions were amplified from genomic DNA. A proprietary barcode and Illumina adapter sequences were added to the CDR3 amplicons in a second PCR step. An Illumina MiSeq instrument was used for sequencing of the CDR3 libraries. The published analysis was carried out like this. Export and quality control were done with immunoSEQ Analyzer 3.0, while downstream analyses used R Bioconductor and Immunarch. Repertoire metrics were calculated using only productive rearrangements within the normalized downsampled data set. Pathologically expanded clonotypes were defined as those larger than 5 templates in the normalized cohort. Repertoire diversity was measured with the Inverse Simpson Index. CMV-specificity analyses were carried out on the non-normalized data set to capture all clonotypes. TCRdb took over this immuneACCESS table, retaining in-frame rearrangements with V and J assigned. Such tables are incomplete; in checked studies, under half of the missing clones stem from an unresolved V gene, and the remainder is unexplained. V, J and clone size are those of that table, while D and trimming were read from the DNA. The table for this sample lists thousands of clones; 37% of them were counted only once. 15% to 20% of the sample is held by the ten biggest clonotypes.

This sample's time point label indicates: 30 days after allo-HCT. Blood from recipients was drawn about 28 days before transplant and again at days 30, 100 and 180 after transplant. Nuclei Lysis Solution was used to extract genomic DNA from fresh or cryopreserved unfractionated peripheral blood mononuclear cells. Sequencing was performed on peripheral blood mononuclear cells, taken 30 days after allogeneic stem cell transplant. The receptor's source is a female patient between 55 and 75 years old who had an allogeneic stem cell transplant, so the T cells may come from the graft donor. Some clones in this sample may be carry-over from other donors' samples. The chain employs TRBV4-1 and TRBJ2-7, and TRBD2 matches 8 of the central bases. The nucleotide sequence is given as TGCGCCAGTGCCCTAGCTGCGGGAGGCCCCTACGAGCAGTACTTC. This is translated as CASALAAGGPYEQYF.